The clone carrying this T cell receptor (beta chain) was recorded once. The antigen is undetermined. Trimming removed 4 bases at V and 7 bases at J, with 14 bases between. The CDR3 length is 13 residues. The germline V gene has CDR1 SGDLS and CDR2 YYNGEE. The sample comes from a study of T cell responses to AZD1222 COVID-19 vaccine. General study points: Two AZD1222 doses significantly raised spike-specific TCR breadth and depth over controls.

Produced via immunoSEQ multiplex PCR; TCRdb's table is partial and in-frame only. The sample holds about 130,000 clones, about 88% seen once. The chain uses TRBV9 and TRBJ2-5; D gene unclear. Source: peripheral blood, taken on day 0 of AZD1222 vaccination. The TCR comes from an adult in good health. CDR3 coding DNA: TGTGCCAGCAGCCTAGGGCTGCCCGGGACCCAGTACTTC. Residues: CASSLGLPGTQYF.